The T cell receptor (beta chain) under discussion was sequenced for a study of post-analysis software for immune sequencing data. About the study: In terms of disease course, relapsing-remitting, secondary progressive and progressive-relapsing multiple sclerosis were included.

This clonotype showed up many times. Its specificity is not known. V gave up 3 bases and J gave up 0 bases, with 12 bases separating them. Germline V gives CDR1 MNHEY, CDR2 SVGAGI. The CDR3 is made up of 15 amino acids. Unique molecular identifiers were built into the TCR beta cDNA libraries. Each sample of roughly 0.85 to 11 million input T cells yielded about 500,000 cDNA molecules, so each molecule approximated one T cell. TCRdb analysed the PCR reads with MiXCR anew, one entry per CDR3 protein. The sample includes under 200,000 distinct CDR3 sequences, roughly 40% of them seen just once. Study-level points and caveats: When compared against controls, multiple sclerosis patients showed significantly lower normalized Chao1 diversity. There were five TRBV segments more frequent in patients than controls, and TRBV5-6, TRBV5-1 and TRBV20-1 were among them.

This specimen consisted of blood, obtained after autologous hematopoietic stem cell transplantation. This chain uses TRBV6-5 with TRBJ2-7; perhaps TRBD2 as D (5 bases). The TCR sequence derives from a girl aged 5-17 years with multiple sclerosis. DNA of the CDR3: TGTGCCAGCAGTTATCGGCGGGCCCGCTCCTACGAGCAGTACTTC. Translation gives CASSYRRARSYEQYF.